One sample yielded the 9 T cell receptor beta chains listed below, sequenced in a study of blood T cell repertoires in COVID-19 (TCRdb year 2020). Receptors were amplified or captured by the immunoSEQ multiplex PCR assay. Here the immuneACCESS table is served through TCRdb, limited to in-frame sequences with V and J called. Missing clones are a known gap in these copies; in checked studies unresolved V genes cover under half, and the rest lacks a known reason. A total of 90,000 to 100,000 clones appear in this sample, approximately 85% of them only once. The ten largest clones represent around 11% of the sample. The sequencing sample was made of peripheral blood. These receptors all stem from a human donor in a cohort sampled during active COVID-19.

The chain joins TRBV6-2 or TRBV6-3 to TRBJ1-3, with 9 bases matching TRBD1. The CDR3 runs 15 residues. The V and J ends lost 4 bases and 2 bases, in that order; junction bases with no gene match: 3. The germline V gene encodes CDR1 MNHEY and CDR2 SVGEGT. DNA for the CDR3: TGTGCCAGCAGTTCGCGACAGGGGGCTGGAAACACCATATATTTT. This translates into CASSSRQGAGNTIYF.

The J gene is TRBJ1-5, the V gene TRBV3-1 (or the pseudogene TRBV3-2); 9 bases match TRBD1. Germline loops: CDR1 LGHDT, CDR2 YNNKEL (reference sequence). V shed 1 base, J shed 6 bases, and the junction held 4 bases outside the gene matches. The CDR3 totals 15 residues. The CDR3 protein is CASSQGQGGGQPQHF. CDR3 nucleotide sequence: TGTGCCAGCAGCCAAGGACAGGGGGGAGGTCAGCCCCAGCATTTT.

The chain employs TRBV29-1 and TRBJ2-1, with 11 positions matching TRBD2. The germline V gene encodes CDR1 SQVTM and CDR2 ANQGSEA. The length of the CDR3 is 14 residues. J gave up 9 bases and V 4 bases, and 8 bases lay outside the gene matches. The CDR3 protein is CSVATGTSGSEQFF. The CDR3 bases are TGCAGCGTTGCAACCGGGACTAGCGGTTCTGAGCAGTTCTTC.

This clone was recorded only once. The chain has TRBV4-2 and TRBJ2-1; D might be TRBD2 (7 bases). This CDR3 contains 19 residues. Trimming shortened V by 0 bases and J by 7 bases, and 25 bases separated the two germline ends. Germline V gene lookup returns CDR1 LGHNA and CDR2 YNFKEQ. This CDR3 is CASSQDKGVGAGVVNEQFF. The DNA of the CDR3 is TGTGCCAGCAGCCAAGATAAGGGGGTTGGGGCGGGAGTTGTAAATGAGCAGTTCTTC.

This chain joins TRBV9 and TRBJ1-1; D unresolved. The ends were cut back, 5 bases at V and 8 bases at J, with 13 bases in the middle. The germline CDR1 and CDR2 sequences are SGDLS and YYNGEE. This CDR3 has 12 amino acids. CDR3 residues: CASSPAGLEAFF. Here the CDR3 DNA reads TGTGCCAGCAGTCCCGCGGGGTTAGAAGCTTTCTTT.

The chain carries TRBV29-1 and TRBJ2-7, with 11 bases that match TRBD2. CDR3 length equals 14 residues. Germline V lookup: CDR1 SQVTM, CDR2 ANQGSEA. V dropped 7 bases and J dropped 2; count of bases not matched to a gene: 7. As DNA, the CDR3 is TGCAGCGCCCGACTAGCGGGAAGAACCTACGAGCAGTACTTC. Its protein product is CSARLAGRTYEQYF.

The chain combines TRBV9 with TRBJ2-7; D possibly corresponds to TRBD1 (7 bases). CDR1 is SGDLS and CDR2 is YYNGEE in the germline V gene. The length of the CDR3 is 14 residues. Trimming cost V 0 bases and J 6 bases, with 13 bases left between them. The CDR3 protein is CASSVAGTAGEQYF. The CDR3 DNA follows: TGTGCCAGCAGCGTAGCGGGGACAGCGGGCGAGCAGTACTTC.

The genes are TRBV5-1 and TRBJ2-7, with D possibly matching TRBD1 (6 bases). Germline CDR1 reads SGHRS; CDR2 reads YFSETQ. This CDR3 is built from 14 residues. V was pared by 0 bases and J by 7 bases, with 14 bases between. The CDR3 DNA is TGCGCCAGCAGCTTGGGGTCAGGGGCAGGGGAGCAGTACTTC. Protein product: CASSLGSGAGEQYF.

The chain is built from TRBV10-3 and TRBJ2-3; possibly TRBD1 for D (5 bases). This CDR3 has 15 residues. Trimming left V 4 bases short and J 3 bases short, with 14 bases between. CDR1 is ENHRY, CDR2 SYGVKD, per germline. The CDR3 sequence: CAISGRQGLTDTQYF. CDR3 nucleotide sequence: TGTGCCATCAGTGGGCGGCAGGGATTGACAGATACGCAGTATTTT.